Following are 19 T cell receptor beta chains from one sample sequenced in a study of shared clonotypes between healthy human individuals. Generated by immunoSEQ multiplex PCR, the TCRdb table keeps only in-frame clones and is missing some. The profile shows under 650,000 clones, approximately 95% of them singletons. Sequencing was carried out using naive CD4+ T cells sorted from blood. The sample's subset: CD45RA+ positively selected. All receptors come from a woman in her twenties or thirties in good health.

This clone occurred once. The genes are TRBV6-1 and TRBJ2-7; 8 nucleotides match TRBD1. This CDR3 spans 13 amino acids. CDR1 MNHNS and CDR2 SASEGT come from the germline V gene. V dropped 8 bases and J dropped 3; count of bases not matched to a gene: 6. Here the CDR3 DNA reads TGTGCCAGCTCGACAGGGGAAGGCTACGAGCAGTACTTC. Its protein product is CASSTGEGYEQYF.

CDR3 DNA: TGTGCCAGTAGTATACGACTAGCGGCCGTTTACAATGAGCAGTTCTTC. Translating gives CASSIRLAAVYNEQFF. The chain joins TRBV19 to TRBJ2-1, with 9 bases fitting TRBD2. The germline V gene has CDR1 LNHDA and CDR2 SQIVND (reference sequence). The CDR3 contains 16 residues. J was trimmed by 4 bases and V by 2 bases; bases with no gene match: 6.

The chain couples TRBV19 to TRBJ1-5; D might be TRBD1 (5 bases). This CDR3 comprises 16 residues. V lost 7 bases and J 4 bases, leaving 20 bases between the germline ends. CDR1 is LNHDA and CDR2 is SQIVND in the germline V gene (reference sequence). The CDR3 region is CASKPGPGRENQPQHF. Here the CDR3 DNA reads TGTGCCAGTAAACCAGGCCCGGGGCGGGAAAATCAGCCCCAGCATTTT.

This sequence joins TRBV30 and TRBJ2-7; D not resolved. Trimming removed 7 bases from V and 6 bases from J, with 13 bases in between. The CDR3 is made up of 11 amino acids. CDR1 GTSNPN and CDR2 SVGIG come from the germline V gene (reference sequence). CDR3 residues: CASLSGAEQYF. As DNA, the CDR3 is TGTGCCTCGTTGAGTGGCGCCGAGCAGTACTTC. Supplemented by reference TRBV30 and TRBJ2-7, the full variable domain reads SQTIHQWPATLVQPVGSPLSLECTVEGTSNPNLYWYRQAAGRGLQLLFYSVGIGQISSEVPQNLSASRPQDRQFILSSKKLLLSDSGFYLCASLSGAEQYFGPGTRLTVT.

The chain combines TRBV6-5 with TRBJ2-1; the D is unclear. Trimming pared 5 bases from V and 6 bases from J, leaving 11 bases between. Germline V gives CDR1 MNHEY, CDR2 SVGAGI. This CDR3 comprises 13 residues. CDR3 DNA sequence: TGTGCCAGCAGTCCTATCGTGGCCAATGAGCAGTTCTTC. Protein: CASSPIVANEQFF.

J is TRBJ1-1 and V is TRBV6-5; 8 bases map to TRBD1. Looked up from germline, CDR1 is MNHEY and CDR2 is SVGAGI. This CDR3 comprises 14 residues. Trimming took 4 bases from V and 8 from J; bases not matched to a gene: 9. CDR3 residues: CASSLRQGSGEAFF. In nucleotides, the CDR3 is TGTGCCAGCAGTTTACGACAGGGGAGTGGGGAAGCTTTCTTT.

The CDR3 nucleotides read TGCAGCGTTGGAGGACAGGCTCGAACCTACAATGAGCAGTTCTTC. It translates to CSVGGQARTYNEQFF. The chain has TRBV29-1 and TRBJ2-1, with 7 bases aligning to TRBD1. The length of the CDR3 is 15 residues. Germline trimming cut 4 bases from V and 2 bases from J; bases unmatched to any gene: 8. Germline V lookup: CDR1 SQVTM, CDR2 ANQGSEA.

The chain combines TRBV5-8 with TRBJ2-7; D is perhaps TRBD1 (6 bases). Germline CDR1 SGHTS, CDR2 YDEGEE. Trimming pared 1 base from V and 2 bases from J, leaving 10 bases between. CDR3 length equals 14 residues. This CDR3 reads CASSLRTDTYEQYF. The CDR3 region has the DNA TGTGCCAGCAGCTTGAGGACAGATACCTACGAGCAGTACTTC.

V and J are TRBV11-3 and TRBJ2-5; D is tentatively TRBD1 or TRBD2 (5 bases each). Germline CDR1 and CDR2: SGHNT and YENEEA. Trimming cost V 4 bases and J 1 base, with 13 bases left between them. The CDR3 totals 15 residues. The CDR3 DNA follows: TGTGCCAGCAGCTGGGGACGTACTAGCCAAGAGACCCAGTACTTC. Encoded protein: CASSWGRTSQETQYF.

Worth noting for this clone: Likely a read error: the CDR3 ends without its conserved phenylalanine or tryptophan. J is TRBJ2-7 and V is TRBV6-6; D unresolved. The germline V gene has CDR1 MNHNY and CDR2 SVGAGI (reference sequence). The CDR3 runs to 11 residues. With 5 bases removed from V and 1 base from J, the gap between germline ends came to 3 bases. The chain's CDR3 is CASSQSYEQYL. CDR3 nucleotide sequence: TGTGCCAGCAGTCAATCCTACGAGCAGTACCTC.

This chain joins TRBV29-1 and TRBJ2-7; 10 positions match TRBD1. CDR1 and CDR2 from the germline V gene are SQVTM and ANQGSEA. This CDR3 spans 15 amino acids. The ends lost 4 bases at V and 5 bases at J; junction bases unmatched: 11. CDR3 sequence (DNA): TGCAGCGTTGGGGACGGGGACAGGGGAAGGAACGAGCAGTACTTC. It translates to CSVGDGDRGRNEQYF.

CDR3 sequence (DNA): TGCGCCAGCAGCCACAGTAAGTTTGGGGCAACAGGGCCGAATCAGCCCCAGCATTTT. Protein: CASSHSKFGATGPNQPQHF. This sequence joins TRBV4-1 and TRBJ1-5; tentative D call: TRBD1 (6 bases). Trimming took off 3 bases at V and 4 bases at J, with 25 bases between the two ends. The CDR3 has 19 amino acids. Germline V CDR1 and CDR2: MGHRA, YSYEKL.

This chain connects TRBV19 to TRBJ1-4; D is uncertain. There are 11 residues in the CDR3. CDR1 and CDR2 from the germline V gene are LNHDA and SQIVND (reference sequence). Trimming stripped 9 bases from V and 7 bases from J, with 9 bases between. Here the CDR3 DNA reads TGTGCCAGAACGGGCTTTGAAAAACTGTTTTTT. Its protein product is CARTGFEKLFF.

Regarding this clone: Other DNA sequences from this sample encode an identical CDR3 as well. The chain combines TRBV5-6 with TRBJ2-1; the D is unclear. Trimming cost V 5 bases and J 4 bases, with 4 bases left between them. The CDR3 totals 11 residues. Germline CDR1 reads SGHDT; CDR2 reads YYEEEE. DNA of the CDR3: TGTGCCAGCAGTAGTTACAATGAGCAGTTCTTC. Its protein is CASSSYNEQFF.

V gene TRBV7-8 combines with J gene TRBJ1-5; tentative D call: TRBD1 (6 bases). Germline V gene sequence: CDR1 SGHVS, CDR2 FQNEAQ. Trimming pared 3 bases from V and 9 bases from J, leaving 15 bases between. The CDR3 sequence is 14 residues long. The CDR3: CASSFQGIGRPQHF. DNA of the CDR3: TGTGCCAGCAGCTTTCAGGGGATCGGGCGGCCCCAGCATTTT.

The genes are TRBV28 and TRBJ1-3, with D uncertain. This CDR3 comprises 16 residues. The germline V gene encodes CDR1 MDHEN and CDR2 SYDVKM. Trimming shortened V by 3 bases and J by 1 base, and 13 bases separated the two germline ends. Here the CDR3 DNA reads TGTGCCAGCAGTTTTGATTTTCCAGATTCTGGAAACACCATATATTTT. It codes for CASSFDFPDSGNTIYF.

The chain is built from TRBV2 and TRBJ1-1; D unclear. This CDR3 has 15 residues. Trimming shortened V by 1 base and J by 11 bases, and 20 bases separated the two germline ends. The V gene's germline CDR1 is SNHLY and CDR2 FYNNEI. This chain's CDR3 is CASSEGTALFSPAFF. The CDR3 DNA follows: TGTGCCAGCAGTGAAGGTACAGCCCTGTTTTCCCCCGCTTTCTTT.

The chain carries TRBV27 and TRBJ2-1; 10 bases fit TRBD2. Germline trimming cut 2 bases from V and 8 bases from J; bases unmatched to any gene: 6. CDR3 length: 15 amino acids. Looked up from germline, CDR1 is MNHEY and CDR2 is SMNVEV (reference sequence). The CDR3 loop is CASSLRLAGVYEQFF. DNA for the CDR3: TGTGCCAGCAGTTTAAGGCTAGCGGGAGTATATGAGCAGTTCTTC.

The chain carries TRBV9 and TRBJ2-1; 10 bases line up with TRBD1. Germline assignment: CDR1 SGDLS and CDR2 YYNGEE. This CDR3 is 16 amino acids long. The trim removed 4 bases at V and 7 bases at J, leaving 11 bases unmatched. The DNA for the CDR3 is TGTGCCAGCAGCCTTCACCGGGACAGGGGTACTAATGAGCAGTTCTTC. This codes for CASSLHRDRGTNEQFF.